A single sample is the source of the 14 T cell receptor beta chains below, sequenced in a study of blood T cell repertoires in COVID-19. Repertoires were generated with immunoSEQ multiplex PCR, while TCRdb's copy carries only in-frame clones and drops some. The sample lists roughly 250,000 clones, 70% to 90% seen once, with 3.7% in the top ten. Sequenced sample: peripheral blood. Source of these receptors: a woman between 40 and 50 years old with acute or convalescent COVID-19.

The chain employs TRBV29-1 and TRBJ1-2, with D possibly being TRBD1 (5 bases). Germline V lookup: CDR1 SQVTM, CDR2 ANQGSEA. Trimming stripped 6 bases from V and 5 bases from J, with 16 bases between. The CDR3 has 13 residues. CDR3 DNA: TGCAGCGTCCTTAATGCAGGGATGTATGGCTACACCTTC. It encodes CSVLNAGMYGYTF. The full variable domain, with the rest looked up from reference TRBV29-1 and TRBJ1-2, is SAVISQKPSRDICQRGTSLTIQCQVDSQVTMMFWYRQQPGQSLTLIATANQGSEATYESGFVIDKFPISRPNLTFSTLTVSNMSPEDSSIYLCSVLNAGMYGYTFGSGTRLTVV.

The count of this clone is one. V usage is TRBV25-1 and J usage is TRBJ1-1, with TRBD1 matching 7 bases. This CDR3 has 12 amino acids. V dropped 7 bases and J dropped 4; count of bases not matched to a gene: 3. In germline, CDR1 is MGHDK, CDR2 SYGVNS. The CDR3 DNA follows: TGTGCCAGCACTTACAGGGGCACTGAAGCTTTCTTT. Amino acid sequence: CASTYRGTEAFF.

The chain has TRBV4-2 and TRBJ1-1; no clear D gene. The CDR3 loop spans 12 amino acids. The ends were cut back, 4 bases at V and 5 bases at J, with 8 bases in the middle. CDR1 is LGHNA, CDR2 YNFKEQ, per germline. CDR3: CASSPGETEAFF. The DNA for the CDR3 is TGTGCCAGCAGCCCAGGTGAGACTGAAGCTTTCTTT.

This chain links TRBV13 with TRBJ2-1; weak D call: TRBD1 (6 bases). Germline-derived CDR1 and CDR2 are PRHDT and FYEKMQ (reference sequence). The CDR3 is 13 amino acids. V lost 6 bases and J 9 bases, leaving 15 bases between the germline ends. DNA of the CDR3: TGTGCCAGCAGTAGAGAGCACAGGGCTGAGCAGTTCTTC. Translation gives CASSREHRAEQFF.

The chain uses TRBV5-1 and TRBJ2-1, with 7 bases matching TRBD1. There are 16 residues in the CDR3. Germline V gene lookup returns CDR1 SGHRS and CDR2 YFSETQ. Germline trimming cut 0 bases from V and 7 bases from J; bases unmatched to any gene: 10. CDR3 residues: CASSLGMTGSLNEQFF. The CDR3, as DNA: TGCGCCAGCAGCTTGGGGATGACAGGGTCCCTAAATGAGCAGTTCTTC.

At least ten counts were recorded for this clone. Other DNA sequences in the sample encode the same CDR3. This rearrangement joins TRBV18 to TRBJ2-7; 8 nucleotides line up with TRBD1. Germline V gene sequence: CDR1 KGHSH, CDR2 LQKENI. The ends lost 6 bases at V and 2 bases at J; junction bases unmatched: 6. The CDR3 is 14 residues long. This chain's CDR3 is CASSPRTGPYEQYV. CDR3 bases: TGTGCCAGCTCTCCGCGGACAGGGCCCTACGAGCAGTACGTC.

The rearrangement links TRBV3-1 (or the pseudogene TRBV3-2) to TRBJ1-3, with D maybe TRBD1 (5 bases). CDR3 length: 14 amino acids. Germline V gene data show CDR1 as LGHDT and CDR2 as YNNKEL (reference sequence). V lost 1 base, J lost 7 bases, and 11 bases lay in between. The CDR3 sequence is CASSQVPGRNTIYF. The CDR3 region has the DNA TGTGCCAGCAGCCAAGTACCAGGGAGGAACACCATATATTTT.

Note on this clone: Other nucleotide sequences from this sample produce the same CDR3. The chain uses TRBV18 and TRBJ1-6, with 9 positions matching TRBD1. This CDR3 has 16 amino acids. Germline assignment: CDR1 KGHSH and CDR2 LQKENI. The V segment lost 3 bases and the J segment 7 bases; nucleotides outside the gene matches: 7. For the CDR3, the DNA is TGTGCCAGCTCACCTTACCCGGGACAGGGAAATTCACCCCTCCACTTT. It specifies CASSPYPGQGNSPLHF.

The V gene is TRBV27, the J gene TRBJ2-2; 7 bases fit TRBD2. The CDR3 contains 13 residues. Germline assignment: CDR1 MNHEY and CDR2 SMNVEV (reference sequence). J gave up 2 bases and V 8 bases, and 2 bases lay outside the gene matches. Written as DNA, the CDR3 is TGTGCCAGCGGGACTATCAACACCGGGGAGCTGTTTTTT. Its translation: CASGTINTGELFF.

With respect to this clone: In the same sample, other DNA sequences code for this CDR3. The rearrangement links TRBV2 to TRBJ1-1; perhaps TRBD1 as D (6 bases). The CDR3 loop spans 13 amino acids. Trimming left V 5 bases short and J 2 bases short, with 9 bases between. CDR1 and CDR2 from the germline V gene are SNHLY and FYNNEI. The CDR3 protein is CASSLQGNTEAFF. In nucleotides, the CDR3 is TGTGCCAGCAGTCTACAGGGAAACACTGAAGCTTTCTTT.

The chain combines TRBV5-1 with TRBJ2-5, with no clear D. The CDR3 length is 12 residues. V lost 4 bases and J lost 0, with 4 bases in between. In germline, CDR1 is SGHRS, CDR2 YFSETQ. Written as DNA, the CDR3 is TGCGCCAGCAGCCTAAACCAAGAGACCCAGTACTTC. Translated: CASSLNQETQYF.

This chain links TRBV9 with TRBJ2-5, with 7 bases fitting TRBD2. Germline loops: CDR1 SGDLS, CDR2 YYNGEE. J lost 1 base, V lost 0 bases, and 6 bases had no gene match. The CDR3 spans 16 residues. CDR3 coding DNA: TGTGCCAGCAGCGTAGCAAGCGGGGCCCTCCAAGAGACCCAGTACTTC. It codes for CASSVASGALQETQYF.

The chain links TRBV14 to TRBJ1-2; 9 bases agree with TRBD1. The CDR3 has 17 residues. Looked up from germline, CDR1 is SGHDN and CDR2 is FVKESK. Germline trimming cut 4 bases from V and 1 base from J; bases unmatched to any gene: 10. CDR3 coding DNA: TGTGCCAGCAGCCCGTTACAGGGGGCTCGGGGTAACTATGGCTACACCTTC. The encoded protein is CASSPLQGARGNYGYTF.

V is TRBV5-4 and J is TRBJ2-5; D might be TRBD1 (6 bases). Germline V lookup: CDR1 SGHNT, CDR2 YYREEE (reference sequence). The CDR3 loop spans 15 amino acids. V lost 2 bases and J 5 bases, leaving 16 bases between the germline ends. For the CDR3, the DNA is TGTGCCAGCAGCTTACAACAGGGAAGTGCGGAGACCCAGTACTTC. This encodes CASSLQQGSAETQYF.